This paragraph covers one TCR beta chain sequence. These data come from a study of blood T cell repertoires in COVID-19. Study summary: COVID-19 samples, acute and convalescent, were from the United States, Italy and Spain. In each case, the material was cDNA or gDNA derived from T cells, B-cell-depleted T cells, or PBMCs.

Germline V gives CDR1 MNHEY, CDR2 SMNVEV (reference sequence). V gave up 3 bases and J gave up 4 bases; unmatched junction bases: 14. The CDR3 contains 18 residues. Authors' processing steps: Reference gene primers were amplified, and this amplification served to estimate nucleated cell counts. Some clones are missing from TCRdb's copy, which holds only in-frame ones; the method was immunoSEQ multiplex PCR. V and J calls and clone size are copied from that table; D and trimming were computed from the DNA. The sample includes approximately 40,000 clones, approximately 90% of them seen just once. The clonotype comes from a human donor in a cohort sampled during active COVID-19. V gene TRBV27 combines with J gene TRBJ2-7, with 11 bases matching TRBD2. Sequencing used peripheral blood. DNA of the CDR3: TGTGCCAGCAGTTTTCTCCCGACCCAGACTAGCGGGAAATACGAGCAGTACTTC. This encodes CASSFLPTQTSGKYEQYF.